The clone carrying this T cell receptor beta chain was counted only a few times. This record belongs to a study of blood T cells in healthy people across ages. CDR3 length: 17 residues. Per the germline V gene, CDR1 is MNHEY and CDR2 is SMNVEV (reference sequence). V lost 10 bases to trimming and J lost 4 bases; unmatched junction nucleotides: 14. A J-beta primer mix and a sample-barcoded 5' primer were used in a second PCR of about 6 to 12 cycles. MiXCR was run by TCRdb on the 5' RACE reads, yielding one entry per CDR3 protein. This sample has 1.5 million or so distinct CDR3 sequences, with approximately 43% found just once.

The sequence was obtained from a woman under 30 in good health. The chain uses TRBV27 and TRBJ2-1, with 12 bases lining up with TRBD2. The sequenced material came from blood. DNA for the CDR3: TGTGCCACCAAGTTCCGACTAGCGGGAGCGCAGTACAATGAGCAGTTCTTC. Amino acids: CATKFRLAGAQYNEQFF.